The 32 T cell receptor beta chains in this list originate from one sample, sequenced in a study of cytomegalovirus exposure and HLA in healthy donors (TCRdb year 2017). Library preparation was by the immunoSEQ multiplex PCR assay. The table was pulled from immuneACCESS by TCRdb, which kept in-frame rearrangements only. Such tables lose some clones; where checked, under half of the loss comes from unresolved V genes, and the rest has no known cause. In this sample the table shows around 240,000 clones, nearly 90% of which occur a single time. In total, the top ten clones hold about 0.36% of the sample. Sequencing input: PBMCs. These receptors all stem from a woman younger than 35 in good health and CMV-seronegative.

The gene calls are TRBV2 and TRBJ1-3; the D gene is possibly TRBD1 (6 bases). V lost 5 bases and J lost 4, with 12 bases in between. This CDR3 contains 14 residues. CDR1 is SNHLY, CDR2 FYNNEI, per germline. The CDR3 here is CASSIQGSGNTIYF. As DNA, the CDR3 is TGTGCCAGCAGTATACAGGGCAGCGGAAACACCATATATTTT.

The chain combines TRBV10-3 with TRBJ2-1; D might be TRBD1 (6 bases). This CDR3 is built from 14 residues. The germline CDR1 and CDR2 sequences are ENHRY and SYGVKD. Trimming took 3 bases from V and 5 from J, leaving 11 bases between them. The CDR3 DNA follows: TGTGCCATCAGTGACAGGGGTCCCGACAATGAGCAGTTCTTC. This translates into CAISDRGPDNEQFF.

In the case of this clone: Additional DNA sequences in this sample encode the identical CDR3. The rearrangement uses TRBV7-2 and TRBJ2-1; 11 nucleotides line up with TRBD2. J gave up 3 bases and V 2 bases, and 0 bases lay outside the gene matches. The CDR3 has 15 residues. Germline V gene sequence: CDR1 SGHTA, CDR2 FQGNSA. In DNA form, the CDR3 reads TGTGCCAGCAGCTTACTAGCGGGGGGCTACAATGAGCAGTTCTTC. As protein: CASSLLAGGYNEQFF.

The chain uses TRBV6-6 and TRBJ1-1, with D perhaps matching TRBD1 (5 bases). The CDR3 spans 12 residues. CDR1 and CDR2 from the germline V gene are MNHNY and SVGAGI (reference sequence). V lost 5 bases to trimming and J lost 6 bases, with 10 bases between them. CDR3 sequence reads: CASSHQGSEAFF. CDR3 nucleotide sequence: TGTGCCAGCAGTCACCAGGGCTCTGAAGCTTTCTTT.

The V and J genes are TRBV28 and TRBJ1-5, with 9 bases aligning to TRBD1. Per the germline V gene, CDR1 is MDHEN and CDR2 is SYDVKM. Germline trimming cut 5 bases from V and 8 bases from J; bases unmatched to any gene: 7. There are 14 residues in the CDR3. CDR3 amino acids: CASSLDRGFEPQHF. The DNA of the CDR3 is TGTGCCAGCAGTCTCGACAGGGGGTTTGAGCCCCAGCATTTT.

The chain employs TRBV13 and TRBJ2-3; 8 bases line up with TRBD1. In germline, CDR1 is PRHDT, CDR2 FYEKMQ (reference sequence). The junction had 9 bases not matched to a gene; V was cut back by 5 bases and J by 5 bases. The CDR3 has 15 residues. CDR3 region: CASSPGQGTVDTQYF. In DNA, the CDR3 is TGTGCCAGCAGCCCCGGACAGGGTACAGTAGATACGCAGTATTTT.

With regard to this clone: At one end, the junction sequence differs from germline, possibly due to a read error. The chain links TRBV7-9 to TRBJ2-2, with 12 bases lining up with TRBD2. This CDR3 has 18 residues. From germline, CDR1 is SEHNR and CDR2 FQNEAQ (reference sequence). Written as DNA, the CDR3 is TGTGCCAGCAGTTTAGGGACTAGCGGGCGCCGACGGGGCGGGGAGCTGTTTTTT. The encoded protein is CASSLGTSGRRRGGELFF.

The chain is built from TRBV5-4 and TRBJ2-4; D might be TRBD2 (5 bases). This CDR3 region has 16 residues. CDR1 SGHNT and CDR2 YYREEE come from the germline V gene (reference sequence). Trimming stripped 0 bases from V and 0 bases from J, with 10 bases between. This chain's CDR3 is CASSLGSGIAKNIQYF. DNA for the CDR3: TGTGCCAGCAGCTTGGGGTCCGGGATAGCCAAAAACATTCAGTACTTC.

J is TRBJ2-7 and V is TRBV6-5; 10 bases fit TRBD1. This CDR3 contains 15 residues. Germline assignment: CDR1 MNHEY and CDR2 SVGAGI. V trimming: 4 bases; J trimming: 3 bases; junction bases outside the gene matches: 6. Here the CDR3 reads CASSFPGQGYYEQYF. Here the CDR3 DNA reads TGTGCCAGCAGTTTCCCGGGACAGGGGTACTACGAGCAGTACTTC.

The V gene is TRBV27, the J gene TRBJ1-1; 9 bases map to TRBD1. After removal of 3 bases from V and 1 base from J, the junction contained 3 bases not matched to a gene. Germline assignment: CDR1 MNHEY and CDR2 SMNVEV (reference sequence). This CDR3 region has 15 residues. The CDR3 coding sequence is TGTGCCAGCAGTTTCCGGGACAGGGAGAACACTGAAGCTTTCTTT. Amino acid sequence: CASSFRDRENTEAFF.

The chain links TRBV7-9 to TRBJ1-4, with D possibly matching TRBD1 (5 bases). This CDR3 region has 16 residues. Germline V gene data show CDR1 as SEHNR and CDR2 as FQNEAQ (reference sequence). Trimming shortened V by 0 bases and J by 0 bases, and 8 bases separated the two germline ends. CDR3: CASSLAAQATNEKLFF. CDR3 coding DNA: TGTGCCAGCAGCTTAGCTGCACAGGCAACTAATGAAAAACTGTTTTTT.

J is TRBJ1-2 and V is TRBV4-1; D call uncertain. The CDR3 length is 17 residues. V was trimmed by 0 bases and J by 2 bases, leaving 16 bases between them. CDR1 is MGHRA and CDR2 is YSYEKL in the germline V gene. The CDR3 DNA reads as TGCGCCAGCAGCCAAGATTTGATGGCCCTTACGAACTATGGCTACACCTTC. The encoded protein is CASSQDLMALTNYGYTF.

The chain is built from TRBV13 and TRBJ1-2; D unclear. Trimming cost V 2 bases and J 3 bases, with 19 bases left between them. In germline, CDR1 is PRHDT, CDR2 FYEKMQ (reference sequence). This CDR3 is built from 17 residues. This CDR3 reads CASSLPVLGENYYGYTF. The CDR3 region has the DNA TGTGCCAGCAGCTTACCCGTTCTAGGTGAGAACTACTATGGCTACACCTTC.

This chain uses TRBV27 with TRBJ2-7, with no clear D. In germline, CDR1 is MNHEY, CDR2 SMNVEV (reference sequence). Deletions cut 2 bases from V and 0 bases from J, with 14 bases between. This CDR3 is 16 amino acids long. The CDR3 DNA follows: TGTGCCAGCAGTTTAAGTTACAGTCTTTCCTCCTACGAGCAGTACTTC. Translating gives CASSLSYSLSSYEQYF.

CDR3 protein: CASRNGLGWQYV. For the CDR3, the DNA is TGTGCCAGCAGAAACGGACTAGGATGGCAGTACGTC. This chain uses TRBV2 with TRBJ2-7; 7 positions match TRBD2. The germline CDR1 and CDR2 sequences are SNHLY and FYNNEI. The CDR3 covers 12 residues. V lost 6 bases, J lost 9 bases, and 8 bases stayed unmatched.

The CDR3 DNA reads TGTGCCAGCAGCGTAGGTCCAGGTAGCAATCAGCCCCAGCATTTT. This translates into CASSVGPGSNQPQHF. V and J are TRBV9 and TRBJ1-5; no definite D call. The CDR3 length is 15 residues. Germline V CDR1 and CDR2: SGDLS, YYNGEE. V lost 0 bases and J lost 0, with 7 bases in between.

The chain is built from TRBV18 and TRBJ1-2, with TRBD1 identical over 8 bases. Germline CDR1 KGHSH, CDR2 LQKENI. The ends lost 3 bases at V and 1 base at J; junction bases unmatched: 4. CDR3 length: 15 residues. CDR3 DNA sequence: TGTGCCAGCTCACCCGGGACAGGAGATAACTATGGCTACACCTTC. It specifies CASSPGTGDNYGYTF.

V is TRBV28 and J is TRBJ1-2; D is unresolved. The CDR3 sequence is 12 residues long. V was cut by 2 bases and J by 7 bases, with 8 bases left in between. CDR1 and CDR2 (germline): MDHEN, SYDVKM. The CDR3 reads CASSLIRVGYTF. The CDR3 DNA reads as TGTGCCAGCAGTTTAATTCGGGTTGGCTACACCTTC.

Only one count was recorded for this clone. The chain links TRBV7-6 to TRBJ2-1; D ambiguous. The V gene's germline CDR1 is SGHVS and CDR2 FNYEAQ. This CDR3 is built from 14 residues. V was trimmed by 5 bases and J by 3 bases, leaving 11 bases between them. CDR3 amino acids: CASSTGSYYNEQFF. The CDR3, as DNA: TGTGCCAGCAGCACCGGGTCCTACTACAATGAGCAGTTCTTC.

This chain joins TRBV14 and TRBJ1-2; unclear D gene. Germline CDR1 SGHDN, CDR2 FVKESK. The length of the CDR3 is 15 residues. V was clipped by 1 base and J by 4 bases, with 13 bases between them. DNA of the CDR3: TGTGCCAGCAGCCAAGGACAACAGCTATTCTATGGCTACACCTTC. Amino acids: CASSQGQQLFYGYTF.

The table lists this clone with a count of one. This chain uses TRBV5-1 with TRBJ2-1; the match to TRBD2 covers 12 bases. The germline V gene encodes CDR1 SGHRS and CDR2 YFSETQ. This CDR3 contains 18 residues. V lost 0 bases, J lost 0 bases, and 4 bases stayed unmatched. As DNA, the CDR3 is TGCGCCAGCAGCTTGGCCGGGACTAGCGGGTCCTCCTACAATGAGCAGTTCTTC. Encoded protein: CASSLAGTSGSSYNEQFF. Drawing the rest from reference TRBV5-1 and TRBJ2-1, the complete variable domain is KAGVTQTPRYLIKTRGQQVTLSCSPISGHRSVSWYQQTPGQGLQFLFEYFSETQRNKGNFPGRFSGRQFSNSRSEMNVSTLELGDSALYLCASSLAGTSGSSYNEQFFGPGTRLTVL.

The chain combines TRBV13 with TRBJ1-2, with D perhaps TRBD1 (5 bases). Per germline, CDR1 PRHDT and CDR2 FYEKMQ (reference sequence). This CDR3 spans 11 amino acids. The V end lost 5 bases, the J end lost 7 bases, and 8 bases lay between the germline ends. CDR3 sequence: CASSPGGGYTF. The CDR3 nucleotides are TGTGCCAGCAGCCCCGGGGGTGGCTACACCTTC. The full variable domain, with the rest looked up from reference TRBV13 and TRBJ1-2, is AAGVIQSPRHLIKEKRETATLKCYPIPRHDTVYWYQQGPGQDPQFLISFYEKMQSDKGSIPDRFSAQQFSDYHSELNMSSLELGDSALYFCASSPGGGYTFGSGTRLTVV.

This clone was detected only a few times. This chain joins TRBV7-9 and TRBJ2-3; TRBD1 matches 7 bases. After removal of 7 bases from V and 3 bases from J, the junction contained 10 bases not matched to a gene. This CDR3 comprises 15 residues. Germline V gene data show CDR1 as SEHNR and CDR2 as FQNEAQ (reference sequence). The CDR3 protein is CASTLEHRGTDTQYF. CDR3 coding DNA: TGTGCCAGCACTCTAGAACACAGGGGTACAGATACGCAGTATTTT.

J is TRBJ2-6 and V is TRBV28; D gene uncertain. Per the germline V gene, CDR1 is MDHEN and CDR2 is SYDVKM. The CDR3 spans 17 residues. Trimming shortened V by 1 base and J by 0 bases, and 10 bases separated the two germline ends. The CDR3: CASSLFRLGSGANVLTF. The CDR3 nucleotides are TGTGCCAGCAGTTTATTCCGGCTAGGCTCTGGGGCCAACGTCCTGACTTTC.

The gene calls are TRBV9 and TRBJ2-6; 10 bases are a match to TRBD1. CDR3 length equals 20 residues. With V trimmed by 4 bases and J by 0 bases, 13 bases remained unmatched. CDR1 SGDLS and CDR2 YYNGEE come from the germline V gene. This CDR3 reads CASSSRDRGLLSSGANVLTF. The CDR3 DNA follows: TGTGCCAGCAGCTCCCGGGACAGGGGCCTCCTAAGCTCTGGGGCCAACGTCCTGACTTTC.

The chain employs TRBV5-5 and TRBJ2-7, with 7 bases identical to TRBD2. In germline, CDR1 is SGHKS, CDR2 YYEKEE (reference sequence). V lost 0 bases, J lost 0 bases, and 6 bases stayed unmatched. This CDR3 has 16 residues. The CDR3 sequence: CASSLGIGGDSYEQYV. As DNA, the CDR3 is TGTGCCAGCAGCTTGGGTATTGGGGGGGACTCCTACGAGCAGTACGTC.

The chain couples TRBV2 to TRBJ1-4; TRBD1 aligns across 8 bases. Germline V CDR1 and CDR2: SNHLY, FYNNEI. After removal of 7 bases from V and 8 bases from J, the junction contained 6 bases not matched to a gene. CDR3 length equals 13 residues. CDR3 DNA: TGTGCCAGCAACCGGGACAGGATAGAAAAACTGTTTTTT. Its protein is CASNRDRIEKLFF. The whole variable domain, filled in from reference TRBV2 and TRBJ1-4, reads EPEVTQTPSHQVTQMGQEVILRCVPISNHLYFYWYRQILGQKVEFLVSFYNNEISEKSEIFDDQFSVERPDGSNFTLKIRSTKLEDSAMYFCASNRDRIEKLFFGSGTQLSVL.

The chain recombines TRBV15 with TRBJ2-7, with 7 bases matching TRBD1. Germline lookup yields CDR1 LNHNV and CDR2 YYDKDF (reference sequence). The CDR3 loop spans 16 amino acids. The trim removed 0 bases at V and 2 bases at J, leaving 7 bases unmatched. The CDR3 spells CATSRELGTAAYEQYF. CDR3 nucleotide sequence: TGTGCCACCAGCAGAGAATTAGGGACAGCCGCCTACGAGCAGTACTTC.

This chain uses TRBV25-1 with TRBJ1-3; D possibly corresponds to TRBD1 (6 bases). Germline V gene sequence: CDR1 MGHDK, CDR2 SYGVNS. The ends were cut back, 7 bases at V and 0 bases at J, with 16 bases in the middle. The CDR3 contains 16 residues. Written as DNA, the CDR3 is TGTGCCAGCACCCCGGGACATATCACCTCTGGAAACACCATATATTTT. Translated: CASTPGHITSGNTIYF.

The genes are TRBV7-9 and TRBJ1-1, with D possibly matching TRBD1 (5 bases). This CDR3 has 13 residues. CDR1 and CDR2 from the germline V gene are SEHNR and FQNEAQ (reference sequence). V was cut by 4 bases and J by 2 bases, with 8 bases left in between. The CDR3 spells CASSSDINTEAFF. The DNA for the CDR3 is TGTGCCAGCAGCTCGGACATCAACACTGAAGCTTTCTTT.

J is TRBJ1-1 and V is TRBV9; D gene ambiguous. CDR3 length: 15 amino acids. Germline V gene data show CDR1 as SGDLS and CDR2 as YYNGEE. The V and J ends lost 3 bases and 0 bases respectively, with 12 bases between them. The CDR3 region is CASSASLSLNTEAFF. DNA of the CDR3: TGTGCCAGCAGCGCAAGCCTCTCTTTGAACACTGAAGCTTTCTTT.

This chain uses TRBV4-1 with TRBJ1-5, with unresolved D. Germline CDR1 and CDR2: MGHRA and YSYEKL. V lost 0 bases, J lost 4 bases, and 4 bases lay in between. The CDR3 consists of 13 residues. The CDR3 loop is CASSQELNQPQHF. CDR3 sequence (DNA): TGCGCCAGCAGCCAAGAATTAAATCAGCCCCAGCATTTT.